The rows below give T cell receptor beta chains drawn from one sample of a study of graft-versus-host responses after intestinal transplantation. Generated by immunoSEQ multiplex PCR, the TCRdb table keeps only in-frame clones and is missing some. The sample carries 37,000 or so clones, 87% recorded once. Sequenced here: ileum tissue, sampled approximately 210 days after intestinal transplant. The receptors here all came from a human patient who received an intestinal transplant, so some T cells may come from the graft donor. Each CDR3 is given with its conserved first and last residue. The order of the fields is clone size, D gene, J gene, V gene, CDR3 protein. D genes are given only for firm matches. Clone size appears in some rows only: once, few, many, or a class for an expanded clone.

>NA|TRBD2|TRBJ2-1|TRBV7-6
CASSLVGSASGGEQFF
>NA|NA|TRBJ2-2|TRBV5-1
CASSFAGGTGELFF
>NA|NA|TRBJ1-1|TRBV4-2
CASSPDRYPHTEAFF
>NA|TRBD2|TRBJ2-1|TRBV30
CAWSPYLRGGGAGEQFF
>NA|TRBD1|TRBJ2-7|TRBV30
CAWSVRDEGQGGSLRSYEQYF
>once|TRBD2|TRBJ2-3|TRBV2
CASRSPGLPTDTQYF
>NA|NA|TRBJ2-3|TRBV7-8
CASTSGSTLTQYF
>NA|NA|TRBJ2-1|TRBV7-9
CASSFASAGANEQFF
>once|NA|TRBJ2-7|TRBV7-2
CASSLGWDYEQYF
>NA|NA|TRBJ1-6|TRBV7-9
CASSLAVGTPLLHF